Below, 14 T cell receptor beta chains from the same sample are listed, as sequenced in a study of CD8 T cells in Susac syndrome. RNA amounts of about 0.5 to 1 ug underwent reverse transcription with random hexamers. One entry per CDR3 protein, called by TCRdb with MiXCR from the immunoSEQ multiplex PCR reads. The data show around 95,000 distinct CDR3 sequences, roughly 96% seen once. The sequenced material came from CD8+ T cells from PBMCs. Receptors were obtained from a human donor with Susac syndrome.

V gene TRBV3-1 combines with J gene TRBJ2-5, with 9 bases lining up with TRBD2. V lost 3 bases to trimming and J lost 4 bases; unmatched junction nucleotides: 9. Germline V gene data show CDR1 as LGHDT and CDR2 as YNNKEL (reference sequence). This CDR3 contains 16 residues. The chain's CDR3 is CASSQRRTSVAETQYF. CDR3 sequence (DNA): TGTGCCAGCAGCCAGCGCCGGACTAGCGTGGCAGAGACCCAGTACTTC.

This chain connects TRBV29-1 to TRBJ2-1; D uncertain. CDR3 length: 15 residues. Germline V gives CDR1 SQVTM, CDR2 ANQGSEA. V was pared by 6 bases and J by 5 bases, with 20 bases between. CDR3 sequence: CSVVGYPDGHNEQFF. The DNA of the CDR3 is TGCAGCGTCGTCGGGTACCCGGACGGCCACAATGAGCAGTTCTTC.

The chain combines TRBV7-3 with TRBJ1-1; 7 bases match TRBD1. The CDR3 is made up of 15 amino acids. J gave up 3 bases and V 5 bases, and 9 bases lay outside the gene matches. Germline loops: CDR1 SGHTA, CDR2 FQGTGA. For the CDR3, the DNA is TGTGCCAGCAGCCCAGGGGGGATTTCGGACACTGAAGCTTTCTTT. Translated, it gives CASSPGGISDTEAFF.

As DNA, the CDR3 is TGTGCCAGCAGTTCACCCGACAGGGGGCGCGAGCAGTACTTC. Amino acid sequence: CASSSPDRGREQYF. The chain has TRBV28 and TRBJ2-7; 10 bases map to TRBD1. The junction had 6 bases not matched to a gene; V was cut back by 4 bases and J by 6 bases. This CDR3 is 14 amino acids long. In germline, CDR1 is MDHEN, CDR2 SYDVKM.

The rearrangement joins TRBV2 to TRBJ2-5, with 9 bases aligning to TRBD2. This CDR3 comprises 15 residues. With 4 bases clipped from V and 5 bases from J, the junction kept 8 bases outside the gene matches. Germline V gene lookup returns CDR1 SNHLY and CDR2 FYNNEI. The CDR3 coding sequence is TGTGCCAGCAGTGGTGTTAGCGGGAGACAGGAGACCCAGTACTTC. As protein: CASSGVSGRQETQYF.

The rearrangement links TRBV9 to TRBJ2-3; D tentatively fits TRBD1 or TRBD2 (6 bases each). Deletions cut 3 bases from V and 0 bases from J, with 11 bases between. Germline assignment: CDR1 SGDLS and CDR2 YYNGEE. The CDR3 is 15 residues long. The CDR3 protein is CASSAEGGSTDTQYF. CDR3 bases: TGTGCCAGCAGCGCCGAGGGGGGAAGCACAGATACGCAGTATTTT.

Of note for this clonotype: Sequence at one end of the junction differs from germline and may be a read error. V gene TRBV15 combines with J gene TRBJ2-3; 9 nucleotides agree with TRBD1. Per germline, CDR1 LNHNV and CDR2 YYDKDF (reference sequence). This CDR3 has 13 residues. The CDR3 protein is CATSRVRDRECDF. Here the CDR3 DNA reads TGTGCCACCAGCAGAGTCCGGGACAGGGAGTGTGATTTT.

The CDR3 reads CSASRGTGYTEAFF. CDR3 DNA sequence: TGCAGTGCTAGCCGCGGGACAGGGTACACTGAAGCTTTCTTT. J is TRBJ1-1 and V is TRBV20-1, with TRBD1 identical over 9 bases. Germline-derived CDR1 and CDR2 are DFQATT and SNEGSKA (reference sequence). After removal of 3 bases from V and 3 bases from J, the junction contained 5 bases not matched to a gene. The length of the CDR3 is 14 residues.

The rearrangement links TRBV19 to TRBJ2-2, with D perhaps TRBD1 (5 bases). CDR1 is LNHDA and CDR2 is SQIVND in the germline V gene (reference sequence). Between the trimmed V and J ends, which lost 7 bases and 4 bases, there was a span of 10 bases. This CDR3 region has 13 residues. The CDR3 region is CASKWTSTGELFF. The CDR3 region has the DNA TGTGCCAGTAAATGGACAAGCACCGGGGAGCTGTTTTTT.

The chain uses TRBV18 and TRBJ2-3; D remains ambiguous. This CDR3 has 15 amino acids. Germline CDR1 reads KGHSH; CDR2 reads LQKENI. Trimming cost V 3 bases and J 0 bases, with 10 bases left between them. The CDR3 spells CASSPVPSSTDTQYF. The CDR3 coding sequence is TGTGCCAGCTCACCTGTCCCATCTAGCACAGATACGCAGTATTTT. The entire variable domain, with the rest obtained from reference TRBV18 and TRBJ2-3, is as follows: NAGVMQNPRHLVRRRGQEARLRCSPMKGHSHVYWYRQLPEEGLKFMVYLQKENIIDESGMPKERFSAEFPKEGPSILRIQQVVRGDSAAYFCASSPVPSSTDTQYFGPGTRLTVL.

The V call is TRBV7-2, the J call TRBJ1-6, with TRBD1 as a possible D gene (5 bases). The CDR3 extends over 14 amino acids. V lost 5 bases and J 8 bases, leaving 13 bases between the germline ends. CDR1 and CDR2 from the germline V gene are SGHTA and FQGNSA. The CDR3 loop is CASSPGDGYSPLHF. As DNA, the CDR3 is TGTGCCAGCAGCCCCGGGGACGGCTATTCACCCCTCCACTTT.

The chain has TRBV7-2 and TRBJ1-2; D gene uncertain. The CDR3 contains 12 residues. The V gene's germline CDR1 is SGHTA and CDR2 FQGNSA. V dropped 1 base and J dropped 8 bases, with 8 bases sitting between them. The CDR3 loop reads CASSLGMGGYTF. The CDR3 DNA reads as TGTGCCAGCAGCTTAGGAATGGGGGGCTACACCTTC.

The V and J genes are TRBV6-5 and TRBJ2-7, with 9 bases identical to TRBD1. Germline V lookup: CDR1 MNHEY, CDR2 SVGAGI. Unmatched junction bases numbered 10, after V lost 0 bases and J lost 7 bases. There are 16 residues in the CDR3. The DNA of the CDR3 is TGTGCCAGCAGTTACTCGTCGGGGACAGGGCCTAGGGAGCAGTACTTC. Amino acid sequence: CASSYSSGTGPREQYF.

The CDR3 DNA is TGCGCCAGCAGCCCCTACCGGGACAGCTCCTACGAGCAGTACTTC. Its protein product is CASSPYRDSSYEQYF. The V call is TRBV5-1, the J call TRBJ2-7; TRBD1 aligns across 7 bases. Trimming cost V 4 bases and J 0 bases; bases outside gene matches: 7. Looked up from germline, CDR1 is SGHRS and CDR2 is YFSETQ. The CDR3 has 15 amino acids.